The 9 T cell receptor beta chains given below trace back to one sample, sequenced in a study of blood T cell repertoires in COVID-19. The assay was immunoSEQ multiplex PCR, and TCRdb's table has in-frame clones only and misses some. The sample yields some 150,000 clones, just over 85% seen once. Sequenced material: peripheral blood. These TCRs come from a woman aged 55-70 years with acute or convalescent COVID-19.

This clone is a singleton in its sample. The chain combines TRBV15 with TRBJ2-7; tentative D call: TRBD2 (6 bases). This CDR3 is built from 18 residues. Germline V gene sequence: CDR1 LNHNV, CDR2 YYDKDF (reference sequence). Trimming shortened V by 0 bases and J by 0 bases, and 18 bases separated the two germline ends. The chain's CDR3 is CATSRDTLNLGGSYEQYF. In DNA form, the CDR3 reads TGTGCCACCAGCAGAGACACTCTAAACCTGGGGGGCTCCTACGAGCAGTACTTC. Variable domain in full (rest from reference TRBV15 and TRBJ2-7): DAMVIQNPRYQVTQFGKPVTLSCSQTLNHNVMYWYQQKSSQAPKLLFHYYDKDFNNEADTPDNFQSRRPNTSFCFLDIRSPGLGDTAMYLCATSRDTLNLGGSYEQYFGPGTRLTVT.

CDR3 sequence reads: CASSEAPGSNYGYTF. CDR3 nucleotide sequence: TGTGCCAGCAGTGAAGCGCCAGGGTCCAACTATGGCTACACCTTC. This chain connects TRBV6-1 to TRBJ1-2, with D possibly matching TRBD1 (5 bases). The V end was cut by 0 bases, the J end by 2 bases, with 10 bases between. The CDR3 length is 15 residues. Germline values: CDR1 MNHNS, CDR2 SASEGT.

The rearrangement uses TRBV7-2 and TRBJ2-3, with 13 bases that match TRBD2. The CDR3 contains 16 residues. The V gene end was trimmed by 3 bases and the J gene end by 3 bases; junction bases not matched to a gene: 3. Germline V lookup: CDR1 SGHTA, CDR2 FQGNSA. The CDR3, as DNA: TGTGCCAGCAGCTTGGCGACTAGCGGGGGGACAGATACGCAGTATTTT. Its translation: CASSLATSGGTDTQYF.

The chain combines TRBV19 with TRBJ2-7; no clear D. V was pared by 3 bases and J by 2 bases, with 14 bases between. The CDR3 contains 15 residues. The germline V gene has CDR1 LNHDA and CDR2 SQIVND (reference sequence). Here the CDR3 reads CASSIGLWATYEQYF. CDR3 coding DNA: TGTGCCAGTAGTATCGGTCTTTGGGCTACCTACGAGCAGTACTTC.

The V gene is TRBV5-1, the J gene TRBJ2-6; 8 bases match TRBD1. J lost 4 bases, V lost 3 bases, and 9 bases had no gene match. Germline V CDR1 and CDR2: SGHRS, YFSETQ. CDR3 length: 17 amino acids. The CDR3 nucleotides are TGCGCCAGCAGCTATGACAGGGGCCTACGCGGGGCCAACGTCCTGACTTTC. The encoded protein is CASSYDRGLRGANVLTF.

This rearrangement joins TRBV4-1 to TRBJ1-2; 7 bases line up with TRBD1. With 6 bases clipped from V and 8 bases from J, the junction kept 18 bases outside the gene matches. This CDR3 comprises 16 residues. Germline CDR1 reads MGHRA; CDR2 reads YSYEKL. CDR3 sequence: CASSPDYRATGAGYTF. The CDR3 nucleotides are TGCGCCAGCAGTCCAGACTACAGGGCCACAGGGGCGGGCTACACCTTC.

The chain combines TRBV7-2 with TRBJ1-5; TRBD1 matches at 9 bases. Germline V lookup: CDR1 SGHTA, CDR2 FQGNSA. Unmatched junction bases numbered 11, after V lost 1 base and J lost 1 base. This CDR3 comprises 19 residues. Here the CDR3 DNA reads TGTGCCAGCAGCTTAGTGGGGACAGGGAGTATATTGAGCAATCAGCCCCAGCATTTT. Its translation is CASSLVGTGSILSNQPQHF.

The J gene is TRBJ2-1, the V gene TRBV27, with 7 positions matching TRBD2. The CDR3 extends over 17 amino acids. V shed 6 bases and J 0 bases; nucleotides not matched to a gene: 11. CDR1 and CDR2 from the germline V gene are MNHEY and SMNVEV (reference sequence). The CDR3 here is CASSQTSSGSSYNEQFF. The CDR3 DNA sequence: TGTGCCAGCAGCCAGACATCTAGCGGTAGCTCCTACAATGAGCAGTTCTTC.

This chain connects TRBV28 to TRBJ2-7; D may be TRBD1 (5 bases). This CDR3 is 12 amino acids long. V gave up 2 bases and J gave up 4 bases, with 6 bases separating them. Germline loops: CDR1 MDHEN, CDR2 SYDVKM. For the CDR3, the DNA is TGTGCCAGCAGTTTACAGGGATACGAGCAGTACTTC. Its translation is CASSLQGYEQYF. Full variable domain (remainder filled in from reference TRBV28 and TRBJ2-7): DVKVTQSSRYLVKRTGEKVFLECVQDMDHENMFWYRQDPGLGLRLIYFSYDVKMKEKGDIPEGYSVSREKKERFSLILESASTNQTSMYLCASSLQGYEQYFGPGTRLTVT.